This T cell receptor beta chain was documented in a study of blood T cell repertoires in COVID-19. Study at large: Samples of COVID-19 (acute and convalescent) were obtained from the United States, Italy and Spain.

Original data processing: Nucleated cell number was recorded as an estimate derived from reference gene primer amplification. Profiled with immunoSEQ multiplex PCR; TCRdb holds only in-frame clones, not every one. V and J calls and clone size come straight from that table; D and trimming were deduced from the DNA. The repertoire has 55,000 to 75,000 clones, 80% of them found once; the top ten carry roughly 18%. This CDR3 has 15 amino acids. The germline V gene has CDR1 KGHSH and CDR2 LQKENI. The junction had 1 base not matched to a gene; V was cut back by 2 bases and J by 0 bases. This chain uses TRBV18 with TRBJ1-3, with 7 bases lining up with TRBD1. What was sequenced was peripheral blood. The origin of this receptor is a man in his 70s who had recovered from COVID-19. CDR3 amino acids: CASSPGTVSGNTIYF. The CDR3 DNA is TGTGCCAGCTCACCAGGGACAGTCTCTGGAAACACCATATATTTT.